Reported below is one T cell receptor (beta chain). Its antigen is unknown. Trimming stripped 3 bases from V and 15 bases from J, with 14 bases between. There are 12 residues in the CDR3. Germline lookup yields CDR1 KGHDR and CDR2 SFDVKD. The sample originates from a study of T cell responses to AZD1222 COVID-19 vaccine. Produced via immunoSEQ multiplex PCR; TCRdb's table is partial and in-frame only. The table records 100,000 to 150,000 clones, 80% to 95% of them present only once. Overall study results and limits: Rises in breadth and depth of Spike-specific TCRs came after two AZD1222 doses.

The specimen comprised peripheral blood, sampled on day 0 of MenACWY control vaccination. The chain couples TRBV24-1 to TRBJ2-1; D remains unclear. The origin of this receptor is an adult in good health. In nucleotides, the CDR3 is TGTGCCACCAGTGATCCGAAACAGAAGGTGTTCTTC. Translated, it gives CATSDPKQKVFF.